The 13 T cell receptor beta chains below were found in one sample sequenced in a study of regulatory T cells in long-lasting Graves disease. According to the study, TCR beta libraries were built with iRepertoire HTBI primers and CDR3-region Arm-PCR. One entry per CDR3 protein, called by TCRdb with MiXCR from the multiplex PCR reads. In the table there are approximately 400,000 distinct CDR3 sequences, around 16% of which are singletons. This sample's time point: newly diagnosed GD, antithyroid drugs for less than 3 months. Extracted RNA from PBMCs served as the source of the TCR library. The sequencing used peripheral blood mononuclear cells (PBMCs), collected at new diagnosis, from a patient treated with antithyroid drugs. The receptors derive from a female donor with Graves disease.

The table lists this clonotype with many counts. The chain uses TRBV5-6 and TRBJ2-4; D ambiguous. The V gene lost 3 bases and the J gene lost 0 bases, with 10 bases spanning the gap. The germline V gene has CDR1 SGHDT and CDR2 YYEEEE. CDR3 size: 15 residues. CDR3 DNA: TGTGCCAGCAGCTCCCGACCCGGAGCCAAAAACATTCAGTACTTC. It specifies CASSSRPGAKNIQYF.

This clonotype has a single count. The rearrangement uses TRBV12-3 or TRBV12-4 and TRBJ2-1; 8 nucleotides agree with TRBD2. There are 14 residues in the CDR3. The ends lost 3 bases at V and 7 bases at J; junction bases unmatched: 5. CDR3 DNA: TGTGCCAGCAGTTTGCGGGGGGAACTAAATGAGCAGTTCTTC. It yields the protein CASSLRGELNEQFF.

In its sample, this clonotype was seen many times. This chain links TRBV6-1 with TRBJ2-7; TRBD2 agrees at 10 bases. The CDR3 length is 14 residues. Germline V lookup: CDR1 MNHNS, CDR2 SASEGT. The V and J ends lost 5 bases and 5 bases, in that order; junction bases with no gene match: 6. The CDR3 DNA reads TGTGCCAGCAGTCCGCTAGCGGGAGATGACGAGCAGTACTTC. It encodes CASSPLAGDDEQYF.

The chain is built from TRBV6-2 or TRBV6-3 and TRBJ1-5, with D perhaps TRBD1 (5 bases). The CDR3 covers 15 residues. V was clipped by 8 bases and J by 2 bases, with 16 bases between them. Germline V CDR1 and CDR2: MNHEY, SVGEGT. The CDR3 DNA reads as TGTGCCAGCCTCGCGGGGGAAAGGGGCAATCAGCCCCAGCATTTT. It codes for CASLAGERGNQPQHF.

This clonotype was picked up one time. The chain has TRBV28 and TRBJ2-7; D might be TRBD2 (5 bases). The germline V and J ends were trimmed by 2 bases and 3 bases, with 26 bases remaining between them. The CDR3 sequence is 19 residues long. Germline CDR1 reads MDHEN; CDR2 reads SYDVKM. The CDR3 region has the DNA TGTGCCAGCAGTTTAAGTCTCTCTACGCCGGGAACCACTAACTACGAGCAGTACTTC. Its translation is CASSLSLSTPGTTNYEQYF.

This clonotype was seen at least ten times. This sequence joins TRBV7-2 and TRBJ2-5; D gene unclear. Germline V lookup: CDR1 SGHTA, CDR2 FQGNSA. The V end was cut by 4 bases, the J end by 4 bases, with 13 bases between. The CDR3 consists of 14 residues. The CDR3 DNA is TGTGCCAGCAGCTCCCCTCCTCTGGGAGAGACCCAGTACTTC. Translation: CASSSPPLGETQYF.

This clonotype was seen a handful of times. The J gene is TRBJ2-1, the V gene TRBV7-2; 9 bases agree with TRBD2. CDR1 and CDR2 from the germline V gene are SGHTA and FQGNSA. J lost 2 bases, V lost 5 bases, and 10 bases had no gene match. There are 17 residues in the CDR3. CDR3 nucleotide sequence: TGTGCCAGCAGCCCCCGCACCCAGCGGGAGGCCTACAATGAGCAGTTCTTC. Its translation: CASSPRTQREAYNEQFF.

This clonotype turned up a few times. This chain links TRBV19 with TRBJ2-3; either TRBD1 or TRBD2 may fit D (5 bases each). Germline V CDR1 and CDR2: LNHDA, SQIVND (reference sequence). V was cut by 10 bases and J by 2 bases, with 25 bases left in between. The CDR3 covers 17 residues. The CDR3 is CATAPAPGPTYTDTQYF. CDR3 in DNA: TGTGCCACCGCCCCAGCTCCGGGACCAACCTACACAGATACGCAGTATTTT.

This clonotype was picked up a small number of times. The chain is built from TRBV20-1 and TRBJ2-1, with D perhaps matching TRBD2 (6 bases). Germline values: CDR1 DFQATT, CDR2 SNEGSKA (reference sequence). This CDR3 is built from 15 residues. Trimming pared 3 bases from V and 8 bases from J, leaving 20 bases between. CDR3 in DNA: TGCAGTGCTAGGCCGCCAAGGAGGGGTTGGGATGAGCAGTTCTTC. Protein: CSARPPRRGWDEQFF.

V and J are TRBV20-1 and TRBJ1-2; TRBD1 is a possible D gene (5 bases). There are 14 residues in the CDR3. Germline CDR1 DFQATT, CDR2 SNEGSKA (reference sequence). Trimming removed 5 bases at V and 2 bases at J, with 15 bases between. For the CDR3, the DNA is TGCAGTGCTCGTAGCGCACAGGAGAACTATGGCTACACCTTC. Translated: CSARSAQENYGYTF.

In its sample, this clonotype was seen many times. The chain carries TRBV6-1 and TRBJ1-6, with D possibly TRBD1 on 6 matching bases. The CDR3 has 15 amino acids. Germline assignment: CDR1 MNHNS and CDR2 SASEGT. The ends were cut back, 6 bases at V and 10 bases at J, with 19 bases in the middle. In DNA form, the CDR3 reads TGTGCCAGCAGACCACAGGGCGGGACGGGCTCACCCCTCCACTTT. Its translation: CASRPQGGTGSPLHF.

With regard to this clonotype: A read error is possible here, since a much larger clone lies one base away. The J gene is TRBJ2-7, the V gene TRBV28, with 12 nucleotides matching TRBD1. The CDR3 is 14 residues long. With V trimmed by 5 bases and J by 5 bases, 4 bases remained unmatched. CDR1 and CDR2 (germline): MDHEN, SYDVKM. CDR3 bases: TGTGCCAGCAGTGCCGGGACAGGGGGCCACGAGCAGTACTTC. It specifies CASSAGTGGHEQYF. Full variable domain (missing parts from reference TRBV28 and TRBJ2-7): DVKVTQSSRYLVKRTGEKVFLECVQDMDHENMFWYRQDPGLGLRLIYFSYDVKMKEKGDIPEGYSVSREKKERFSLILESASTNQTSMYLCASSAGTGGHEQYFGPGTRLTVT.

This clonotype was observed many times. The chain links TRBV7-6 to TRBJ2-3; weak D call: TRBD2 (6 bases). With 1 base removed from V and 0 bases from J, the gap between germline ends came to 14 bases. The length of the CDR3 is 17 residues. Germline V gene data show CDR1 as SGHVS and CDR2 as FNYEAQ. The CDR3 sequence: CASSLGTGGLSTDTQYF. CDR3 DNA: TGTGCCAGCAGCTTAGGGACCGGGGGACTTAGCACAGATACGCAGTATTTT.